These T cell receptor beta chains were read from a single sample in a study of control samples from healthy donors and cancer patients. TCRdb's table, derived via immunoSEQ multiplex PCR, lists solely in-frame clones and lacks some. The table lists about 80,000 clones, about 89% of them singletons. What was sequenced was blood. Receptors were obtained from a woman aged 55-75 years in good health. The CDR3 runs from the conserved cysteine through the conserved F or W. Size values are once, few and many counts, or a class for expanded clones, and some rows have none.

J,V,size,CDR3
TRBJ1-2,TRBV5-6,NA,CASRPERNRGRSGYTF
TRBJ1-5,TRBV19,NA,CASSIGPDRGNQPQHF
TRBJ2-7,TRBV2,NA,CASRVYEQYF
TRBJ2-3,TRBV7-9,NA,CASSLTSGRERTQYF
TRBJ1-1,TRBV11-3,once,CASSLDSGEAFF
TRBJ1-1,TRBV2,NA,CASSDGPGTEAFF
TRBJ2-3,TRBV24-1,NA,CATSDPKRVDTQYF
TRBJ2-7,TRBV5-1,NA,CASRAGTEFYEQYF
TRBJ2-1,TRBV28,NA,CASSFNGAGPTSSYNEQFF
TRBJ2-5,TRBV6-1,NA,CASSDGTGRQETQYF
TRBJ2-3,TRBV4-1,NA,CASSQRAGANTDTQYF
TRBJ1-6,TRBV28,NA,CASSYSDRNNSPLHF
TRBJ2-1,TRBV18,NA,CASSPESNEQFF
TRBJ2-5,TRBV28,NA,CASRGDTQETQYF
TRBJ2-1,TRBV29-1,NA,CSVRTRGRNEQFF
TRBJ2-7,TRBV7-2,NA,CASSSSGTTYEQYF
TRBJ2-7,TRBV2,NA,CASSEKRGSYSYEQYF
TRBJ1-1,TRBV6-4,NA,CASSGLGLMNTEAFF
TRBJ2-7,TRBV2,NA,CASRRTLSSYEQYF
TRBJ1-1,TRBV5-1,NA,CASSLVDWNTEAFF
TRBJ2-5,TRBV11-2,NA,CASSLDSLQETQYF
TRBJ1-2,TRBV7-9,NA,CASSPGGAGGYTF
TRBJ1-4,TRBV11-3,NA,CASSIGTGGKLFF
TRBJ1-1,TRBV6-6,NA,CASSSGGRTEAFF
TRBJ1-1,TRBV27,medium-sized,CASSLQGRWNTEAFF
TRBJ2-7,TRBV5-1,NA,CASSLAGGTYEQYF
TRBJ2-7,TRBV19,NA,CASSIVYDRVSDEQYF
TRBJ2-3,TRBV24-1,NA,CATSASPRNRARTDTQYF
TRBJ1-1,TRBV9,NA,CASSPRGDRDNTEAFF
TRBJ1-4,TRBV7-9,NA,CASSPPEGLGEKLFF
TRBJ2-1,TRBV4-3,NA,CASSQGFIGTGGNEQFF
TRBJ2-7,TRBV10-1,NA,CASSEGAGSSYEQYF
TRBJ2-5,TRBV12-5,NA,CASGLVLRLAGGEETQYF
TRBJ2-5,TRBV15,NA,CATSREPKETQYF
TRBJ1-3,TRBV6-5,NA,CASRRRGGLDTIYF
TRBJ2-1,TRBV5-4,NA,CASTLLLGSGEQFF
TRBJ2-5,TRBV14,NA,CASSQTRTSTSQETQYF
TRBJ1-1,TRBV12-3/TRBV12-4,few,CASSLVGDTEAFF
TRBJ2-7,TRBV18,NA,CASSPIPGTSGRGEQYF
TRBJ2-7,TRBV4-1,NA,CASSQGAPGYEQYF
TRBJ2-7,TRBV11-2,few,CASSLDQEAWREQYF
TRBJ2-3,TRBV5-4,NA,CASRYIEREGPVDTQYF
TRBJ2-3,TRBV18,NA,CASSPPSGGGLGGTQYF
TRBJ2-5,TRBV18,NA,CASSSQETQYF
TRBJ1-1,TRBV5-1,NA,CASSPPWHTEAFF
TRBJ2-6,TRBV6-6,NA,CASSLDPSGANVLTF
TRBJ2-5,TRBV5-1,NA,CASSLVRGGETQYF
TRBJ2-7,TRBV27,NA,CASRGLELNSYEQYF
TRBJ1-1,TRBV4-1,NA,CASRPPGQGRFVTEAFF
TRBJ2-2,TRBV19,NA,CASVSGRGAGELFF
TRBJ2-7,TRBV9,NA,CASSVGTGKSGSYEQYF
TRBJ2-2,TRBV7-3,NA,CASSLKGGRNTGELFF
TRBJ1-1,TRBV12-5,NA,CASGALTGKKTEAFF
TRBJ2-3,TRBV5-1,NA,CASSLNGRSTDTQYF
TRBJ1-6,TRBV28,few,CASRGHTYNSPLHF